Here is one TCR beta chain with its context. Libraries were prepared by immunoSEQ multiplex PCR; TCRdb keeps only in-frame clonotypes and omits some of them. The data contain approximately 150,000 clones, around 84% of them singletons. The V and J ends lost 0 bases and 10 bases, in that order; junction bases with no gene match: 11. Germline CDR1 and CDR2: SGDLS and YYNGEE. The CDR3 extends over 16 amino acids. This sample was taken from a study of blood T cell repertoires in COVID-19. The specimen sequenced was peripheral blood. The source is a woman aged 45 to 65 in a cohort sampled during active or convalescent COVID-19. This chain uses TRBV9 with TRBJ2-1; 9 bases fit TRBD1. The CDR3 DNA reads TGTGCCAGCAGCGTAGGCCCCGGGACAGGGTCTTCGGAGCAGTTCTTC. Its translation is CASSVGPGTGSSEQFF.